A selection of T cell receptor beta chains follows, all from one sample in a study of shared clonotypes between healthy human individuals. Sequencing used immunoSEQ multiplex PCR; TCRdb keeps in-frame clones, though not all of them. This table holds about 610,000 clones, about 95% found once. The sequencing sample was made of naive CD8+ T cells sorted from blood. The origin of the receptors is a woman in her 30s in good health. The CDR3 runs from the conserved cysteine through the conserved F or W. A D gene is named only where the DNA matches it firmly. Size is omitted from some rows. Given values are once, few, many or a class for expanded clones.

CASSLGGSAGIQYF | TGTGCCAGCAGCTTAGGAGGTAGCGCGGGCATTCAGTACTTC | TRBJ2-4 | 14 | TRBV7-9 | - | -
CASSISTGPNQPQHF | TGTGCCAGCAGCATATCGACAGGCCCCAATCAGCCCCAGCATTTT | TRBJ1-5 | 15 | TRBV5-8 | - | -
CASSHRGTGAYEQYF | TGTGCCAGCAGTCACCGTGGGACAGGGGCCTACGAGCAGTACTTC | TRBJ2-7 | 15 | TRBV28 | - | TRBD1
CASSFNRDNYGYTF | TGTGCCAGTAGTTTCAACAGGGATAACTATGGCTACACCTTC | TRBJ1-2 | 14 | TRBV19 | - | -
CASSRLAGGQETQYF | TGTGCCAGCAGCAGACTAGCGGGGGGGCAAGAGACCCAGTACTTC | TRBJ2-5 | 15 | TRBV7-9 | - | TRBD2
CASSPPILAGTRDTQYF | TGTGCCAGCAGCCCACCAATACTAGCGGGCACACGAGATACGCAGTATTTT | TRBJ2-3 | 17 | TRBV27 | - | TRBD2
CAAIPWGPGDRSSGNTIYF | TGTGCCGCAATCCCGTGGGGTCCGGGAGACAGATCCTCTGGAAACACCATATATTTT | TRBJ1-3 | 19 | TRBV7-2 | - | -
CTSSQDQGQGARGAFF | TGCACCAGCAGCCAAGACCAGGGACAGGGGGCTCGTGGGGCTTTCTTT | TRBJ1-1 | 16 | TRBV1 | once | -
CSVVGNSYEQYF | TGCAGCGTGGTAGGAAACTCCTACGAGCAGTACTTC | TRBJ2-7 | 12 | TRBV29-1 | - | -
CASSAGESPGYYGYTF | TGCGCCAGCAGCGCCGGGGAGTCCCCCGGGTACTATGGCTACACCTTC | TRBJ1-2 | 16 | TRBV5-1 | - | -
CASSLNPGLAGGPNEQFF | TGTGCCAGCAGCTTAAATCCGGGACTAGCGGGAGGGCCCAATGAGCAGTTCTTC | TRBJ2-1 | 18 | TRBV7-9 | - | TRBD2
CASGHLEGHTEAFF | TGTGCCAGCGGGCATTTGGAGGGGCACACTGAAGCTTTCTTT | TRBJ1-1 | 14 | TRBV6-6 | once | -
CASTQGGGAYEQYF | TGTGCCAGCACCCAAGGGGGAGGGGCCTACGAGCAGTACTTC | TRBJ2-7 | 14 | TRBV6-1 | - | -
CASSWVTSESYNEQFF | TGCGCCAGCAGCTGGGTTACTAGCGAGAGCTACAATGAGCAGTTCTTC | TRBJ2-1 | 16 | TRBV5-1 | - | TRBD2